This is a list of T cell receptor beta chains from one sample in a study of T cells after yellow fever vaccination. One entry per CDR3 protein results from TCRdb running MiXCR on the 5' RACE reads. The sample includes around 550,000 distinct CDR3 sequences, roughly 21% of them seen just once. The sequences come from PBMCs, collected 15 days after the yellow fever booster vaccination. All receptors come from a man aged 25-45 years who received the YFV17D yellow fever vaccine. Each CDR3 is given with its conserved first and last residue. D genes are given only for firm matches. Rows may omit the clone size; those that give it use once, few, many or a size class.

v_gene	j_gene	abundance	d_gene	CDR3aa	CDR3nt
TRBV5-1	TRBJ2-2	few	.	CASSSRTGTTQMNTGELFF	TGCGCCAGCAGCTCCCGGACGGGAACTACCCAAATGAACACCGGGGAGCTGTTTTTT
TRBV20-1	TRBJ2-3	.	TRBD1	CSAPQGSTDTQYF	TGCAGTGCCCCACAGGGGAGCACAGATACGCAGTATTTT
TRBV20-1	TRBJ2-1	.	TRBD1	CSAPETGSYDEQFF	TGCAGTGCCCCGGAGACAGGGTCGTACGATGAGCAGTTCTTC
TRBV7-8	TRBJ2-1	few	TRBD2	CASSLILAGEQFF	TGTGCCAGCAGCTTAATACTAGCGGGTGAGCAGTTCTTC
TRBV5-1	TRBJ2-5	few	TRBD2	CASSLTGGPRETQYF	TGCGCCAGCAGCTTGACGGGAGGGCCACGAGAGACCCAGTACTTC
TRBV7-6	TRBJ2-2	.	TRBD2	CASSGLAGVTGELFF	TGTGCCAGCAGTGGACTAGCGGGAGTTACCGGGGAGCTGTTTTTT
TRBV7-2	TRBJ2-3	few	.	CASSTPLGNTDTQYF	TGTGCCAGCAGCACCCCGTTGGGAAACACAGATACGCAGTATTTT
TRBV7-9	TRBJ2-1	few	.	CGAQEAYNEQFF	TGTGGTGCGCAGGAGGCCTACAATGAGCAGTTCTTC
TRBV7-2	TRBJ2-2	few	TRBD2	CATRLAGSGELFF	TGTGCCACTCGACTAGCGGGATCCGGGGAGCTGTTTTTT
TRBV27	TRBJ2-7	few	.	CASSPGTPYEQYF	TGTGCCAGCAGTCCCGGGACGCCCTACGAGCAGTACTTC
TRBV29-1	TRBJ2-3	.	.	CSVGRQHTDTQYF	TGCAGCGTCGGCAGGCAACACACAGATACGCAGTATTTT
TRBV15	TRBJ2-7	.	.	CATSRGTGTSSYEQYF	TGTGCCACCAGCAGAGGCACAGGTACCAGCTCCTACGAGCAGTACTTC
TRBV7-9	TRBJ2-7	.	.	CASRSQGYEQYF	TGTGCCAGCAGATCCCAGGGATACGAGCAGTACTTC
TRBV4-2	TRBJ2-7	few	.	CASSQDVGRLGGEQYF	TGTGCCAGCAGCCAAGATGTCGGGCGGCTAGGGGGCGAGCAGTACTTC
TRBV6-5	TRBJ2-3	.	TRBD1	CASSYDRATDTQYF	TGTGCCAGCAGTTACGACAGGGCCACAGATACGCAGTATTTT
TRBV5-1	TRBJ2-3	.	TRBD1	CASSLAGTGWSDTQYF	TGCGCCAGCAGCTTGGCGGGGACAGGGTGGTCAGATACGCAGTATTTT
TRBV12-3/TRBV12-4	TRBJ2-7	.	.	CASSIPGIGEQYF	TGTGCCAGCAGTATTCCGGGGATCGGCGAGCAGTACTTC
TRBV6-5	TRBJ2-1	.	.	CASSYLQRAAGTNEQFF	TGTGCCAGCAGTTACCTCCAGCGGGCAGCCGGGACCAATGAGCAGTTCTTC
TRBV4-3	TRBJ2-5	many	.	CASSQVGGTRETQYF	TGCGCCAGCAGCCAAGTCGGGGGTACGCGGGAGACCCAGTACTTC
TRBV29-1	TRBJ2-7	.	TRBD1	CSVTQADRGYEQYF	TGCAGCGTTACCCAAGCCGACAGGGGCTACGAGCAGTACTTC
TRBV5-8	TRBJ2-2	few	TRBD2	CASSLGLAGSTGELFF	TGTGCCAGCAGCTTGGGACTAGCGGGATCCACCGGGGAGCTGTTTTTT
TRBV6-2/TRBV6-3	TRBJ2-1	.	TRBD2	CASDDAGGNEQFF	TGTGCCAGCGACGACGCGGGAGGCAATGAGCAGTTCTTC
TRBV20-1	TRBJ2-5	.	.	CSARVRAAGETQYF	TGCAGTGCTAGAGTTCGGGCGGCCGGGGAGACCCAGTACTTC
TRBV7-2	TRBJ2-3	many	TRBD2	CASSATSGRVDTQYF	TGTGCCAGCAGCGCCACTAGCGGGAGGGTAGATACGCAGTATTTT
TRBV13	TRBJ2-1	.	TRBD2	CASSSPLLAGGPVGNEQFF	TGTGCCAGCAGCTCCCCCTTACTAGCGGGAGGGCCGGTGGGCAATGAGCAGTTCTTC
TRBV6-5	TRBJ2-7	many	TRBD2	CASSYLQPLAGDEQYF	TGTGCCAGCAGTTACCTGCAACCACTAGCGGGAGACGAGCAGTACTTC
TRBV10-1	TRBJ2-1	.	TRBD2	CASPGASGRAGDNEQFF	TGCGCCAGTCCCGGGGCTAGCGGGAGGGCGGGGGACAATGAGCAGTTCTTC
TRBV9	TRBJ2-1	few	.	CASSSRTSGANEQFF	TGTGCCAGCAGCTCTAGAACCTCCGGGGCCAATGAGCAGTTCTTC
TRBV7-6	TRBJ2-1	.	TRBD2	CASSHGIAGRIGDEQFF	TGTGCCAGCAGTCACGGTATAGCGGGAAGGATAGGGGATGAGCAGTTCTTC
TRBV27	TRBJ2-7	.	.	CASSFSNSLPRFYEQYF	TGTGCCAGCAGTTTTTCGAACAGCCTCCCGAGGTTCTACGAGCAGTACTTC
TRBV5-1	TRBJ2-1	.	.	CASSLGQAKFF	TGCGCCAGCAGCTTGGGACAGGCGAAGTTCTTC
TRBV7-6	TRBJ2-7	.	TRBD2	CASSLELREGYEQYF	TGTGCCAGCAGCTTAGAGCTGCGGGAGGGATACGAGCAGTACTTC
TRBV7-9	TRBJ2-7	.	.	CASSLGGTDYYEQYF	TGTGCCAGCAGCTTAGGGGGGACCGATTACTACGAGCAGTACTTC
TRBV9	TRBJ1-6	few	TRBD1	CASSPRTGANNSPLHF	TGTGCCAGCAGCCCAAGGACAGGGGCAAATAATTCACCCCTCCACTTT
TRBV2	TRBJ2-3	.	.	CASMWGTDTQYF	TGTGCCAGCATGTGGGGTACAGATACGCAGTATTTT
TRBV7-2	TRBJ2-1	.	TRBD2	CASSLVHTRGGYNEQFF	TGTGCCAGCAGCTTAGTCCACACCCGGGGGGGTTACAATGAGCAGTTCTTC
TRBV10-2	TRBJ2-1	.	.	CASSEFAEGSSYNEQFF	TGCGCCAGCAGTGAGTTTGCGGAGGGGAGCTCCTACAATGAGCAGTTCTTC
TRBV5-1	TRBJ2-7	.	.	CASSELVGPSYEQYF	TGCGCCAGCAGCGAACTAGTTGGGCCCTCCTACGAGCAGTACTTC
TRBV3-1	TRBJ2-1	few	TRBD2	CASSSPELAGGHNEQFF	TGTGCCAGCAGTTCTCCGGAACTAGCGGGAGGACACAATGAGCAGTTCTTC
TRBV20-1	TRBJ2-7	few	TRBD1	CSARGGQGAYEQYF	TGCAGTGCTAGAGGGGGACAGGGGGCTTACGAGCAGTACTTC
TRBV10-3	TRBJ2-2	.	TRBD1	CAITGTGDTGELFF	TGTGCCATTACCGGGACAGGAGACACCGGGGAGCTGTTTTTT
TRBV7-8	TRBJ2-5	few	TRBD1	CASSLGTGDGETQYF	TGTGCCAGCAGCCTCGGGACAGGGGATGGGGAGACCCAGTACTTC
TRBV12-3/TRBV12-4	TRBJ1-5	.	.	CASSFGTYSNQPQHF	TGTGCCAGCAGTTTTGGAACCTATAGCAATCAGCCCCAGCATTTT
TRBV5-6	TRBJ2-7	few	.	CASSLISTYEQYF	TGTGCCAGCAGCTTGATTTCGACCTACGAGCAGTACTTC
TRBV12-3/TRBV12-4	TRBJ2-1	few	.	CASSLALRRAYNEQFF	TGTGCCAGCAGTTTAGCTCTTCGCAGGGCTTACAATGAGCAGTTCTTC
TRBV12-5	TRBJ2-5	few	.	CASGFVSETQYF	TGTGCTAGTGGTTTTGTCTCGGAGACCCAGTACTTC
TRBV3-1	TRBJ2-1	few	TRBD2	CASSQGAGTRPYNEQFF	TGTGCCAGCAGCCAAGGCGCCGGGACTAGGCCCTACAATGAGCAGTTCTTC